This TCR beta chain originates from a study of blood T cell repertoires in COVID-19. Study as a whole: Both acute and convalescent COVID-19 samples were obtained from the United States, Italy and Spain.

Original processing methods: Estimation of nucleated cell counts was performed using reference gene primer amplification. Using immunoSEQ multiplex PCR, the repertoire was profiled, and TCRdb retains in-frame clones only, with some absent. That table furnishes V, J and clone size, whereas the DNA furnished D and trimming. The sample holds approximately 120,000 clones, approximately 80% seen once. The CDR3 loop spans 13 amino acids. Trimming shortened V by 0 bases and J by 7 bases, and 9 bases separated the two germline ends. Germline CDR1 LGHDT, CDR2 YNNKEL (reference sequence). Sample: peripheral blood. The V call is TRBV3-1 (or the pseudogene TRBV3-2), the J call TRBJ1-2; TRBD1 is a possible D gene (5 bases). This receptor was obtained from a man older than 75 with acute or convalescent COVID-19. CDR3 nucleotides: TGTGCCAGCAGCCAAGAAGGGGCCCTTGGCTACACCTTC. Translation gives CASSQEGALGYTF.